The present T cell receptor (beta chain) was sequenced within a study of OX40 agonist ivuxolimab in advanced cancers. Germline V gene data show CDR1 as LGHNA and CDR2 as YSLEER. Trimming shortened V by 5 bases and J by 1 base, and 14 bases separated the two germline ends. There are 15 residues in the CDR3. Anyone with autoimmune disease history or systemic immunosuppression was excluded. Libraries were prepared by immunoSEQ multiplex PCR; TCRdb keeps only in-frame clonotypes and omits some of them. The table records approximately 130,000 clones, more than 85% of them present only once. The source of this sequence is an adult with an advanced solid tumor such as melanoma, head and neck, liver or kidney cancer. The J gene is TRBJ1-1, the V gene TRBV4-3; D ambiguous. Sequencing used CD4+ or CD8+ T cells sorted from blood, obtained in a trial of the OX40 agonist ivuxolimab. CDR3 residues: CASSSSSGRNTEAFF. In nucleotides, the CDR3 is TGCGCCAGCAGCTCGTCATCCGGTAGGAACACTGAAGCTTTCTTT.